Presented here are 19 T cell receptor beta chains from one specimen sequenced in a study of blood T cells in healthy people across ages. The second PCR ran roughly 6 to 11 cycles with a sample-barcoded 5' primer and J-beta primers. TCRdb called the 5' RACE reads again in MiXCR, with one record for every CDR3 protein. The sample carries about 1.4 million distinct CDR3 sequences, roughly 59% recorded once. Source material: blood. The receptor set was obtained from a man in his late teens or twenties in good health.

This chain joins TRBV5-1 and TRBJ1-1; possibly TRBD1 for D (6 bases). This CDR3 is 14 amino acids long. The V and J ends lost 6 bases and 1 base respectively, with 13 bases between them. Germline-derived CDR1 and CDR2 are SGHRS and YFSETQ. The CDR3 here is CASNNIQGNTEAFF. The CDR3 DNA is TGCGCCAGCAACAACATACAGGGGAACACTGAAGCTTTCTTT. The full variable domain, rest sourced from reference TRBV5-1 and TRBJ1-1, is KAGVTQTPRYLIKTRGQQVTLSCSPISGHRSVSWYQQTPGQGLQFLFEYFSETQRNKGNFPGRFSGRQFSNSRSEMNVSTLELGDSALYLCASNNIQGNTEAFFGQGTRLTVV.

The chain carries TRBV7-9 and TRBJ2-5, with D perhaps assigned TRBD1 or TRBD2 (5 bases each). CDR1 and CDR2 from the germline V gene are SEHNR and FQNEAQ (reference sequence). V was clipped by 1 base and J by 1 base, with 16 bases between them. This CDR3 comprises 17 residues. CDR3 nucleotide sequence: TGTGCCAGCAGCTTAGGGAAGCGGAATGGGGGCCAAGAGACCCAGTACTTC. It specifies CASSLGKRNGGQETQYF.

This clonotype came up a few times. The rearrangement joins TRBV27 to TRBJ1-2; a weak D match, TRBD1 (5 bases). The CDR3 extends over 16 amino acids. Trimming left V 3 bases short and J 7 bases short, with 21 bases between. Germline-derived CDR1 and CDR2 are MNHEY and SMNVEV (reference sequence). CDR3: CASSFGAWGGGSGYTF. The CDR3 DNA follows: TGTGCCAGCAGTTTTGGGGCATGGGGGGGAGGCTCTGGCTACACCTTC.

This chain connects TRBV2 to TRBJ2-2; D gene unclear. The V end lost 4 bases, the J end lost 1 base, and 10 bases lay between the germline ends. Germline assignment: CDR1 SNHLY and CDR2 FYNNEI. The CDR3 covers 15 residues. CDR3 in amino acids: CASSAEAWNTGELFF. The CDR3 region has the DNA TGTGCCAGCAGTGCTGAAGCTTGGAACACCGGGGAGCTGTTTTTT.

The chain carries TRBV12-3 or TRBV12-4 and TRBJ2-1; 12 nucleotides line up with TRBD1. V lost 7 bases to trimming and J lost 6 bases; unmatched junction nucleotides: 4. This CDR3 comprises 14 residues. This CDR3 reads CASKWDRGLNEQFF. Here the CDR3 DNA reads TGTGCCAGCAAGTGGGACAGGGGGCTCAATGAGCAGTTCTTC.

The genes are TRBV12-3 or TRBV12-4 and TRBJ2-1; 7 nucleotides agree with TRBD1. CDR3 length: 15 amino acids. V dropped 1 base and J dropped 10; count of bases not matched to a gene: 10. CDR3 sequence (DNA): TGTGCCAGCAGTTTAGTCGGACAGGCTCTTTGGGAGCAGTTCTTC. Protein: CASSLVGQALWEQFF.

The rearrangement links TRBV28 to TRBJ1-2; D is undetermined. V gave up 3 bases and J gave up 4 bases, with 12 bases separating them. Germline CDR1 reads MDHEN; CDR2 reads SYDVKM. This CDR3 region has 14 residues. CDR3 sequence reads: CASSFGIAAYGYTF. CDR3 nucleotide sequence: TGTGCCAGCAGTTTTGGTATTGCAGCCTATGGCTACACCTTC.

This chain uses TRBV4-1 with TRBJ2-7; TRBD1 agrees at 9 bases. V gave up 0 bases and J gave up 5 bases; unmatched junction bases: 5. Germline lookup yields CDR1 MGHRA and CDR2 YSYEKL. The CDR3 is 15 amino acids. The CDR3 loop is CASSQERDRAHEQYF. CDR3 nucleotide sequence: TGCGCCAGCAGCCAAGAGAGGGACAGGGCCCACGAGCAGTACTTC.

The chain has TRBV6-5 and TRBJ1-1; 8 nucleotides align to TRBD1. Germline-derived CDR1 and CDR2 are MNHEY and SVGAGI. This CDR3 has 13 amino acids. Unmatched junction bases numbered 9, after V lost 4 bases and J lost 11 bases. In DNA form, the CDR3 reads TGTGCCAGCAGTTTGGACAGGGCAGTTCGGGCTTTCTTT. Its protein is CASSLDRAVRAFF.

The V call is TRBV27, the J call TRBJ2-5, with TRBD2 as a possible D gene (6 bases). The CDR3 has 15 residues. V was trimmed by 2 bases and J by 11 bases, leaving 21 bases between them. Germline loops: CDR1 MNHEY, CDR2 SMNVEV (reference sequence). The CDR3 loop reads CASSLGRAGRSGQYF. The CDR3 coding sequence is TGTGCCAGCAGTTTAGGACGAGCGGGCCGGTCGGGGCAGTACTTC.

V and J are TRBV7-8 and TRBJ1-2, with D unresolved. From germline, CDR1 is SGHVS and CDR2 FQNEAQ. The CDR3 extends over 17 amino acids. Trimming stripped 4 bases from V and 8 bases from J, with 26 bases between. The CDR3 DNA reads TGTGCCAGCAGCTCCCCCATTTTAACCCCCCGTGAGACGGGCTACACCTTC. Protein: CASSSPILTPRETGYTF.

The V gene is TRBV5-1, the J gene TRBJ2-2; a weak D match, TRBD1 (6 bases). The germline V gene encodes CDR1 SGHRS and CDR2 YFSETQ. V was pared by 0 bases and J by 4 bases, with 10 bases between. The CDR3 runs to 15 residues. CDR3 residues: CASSLVGGLTGELFF. DNA for the CDR3: TGCGCCAGCAGCTTGGTTGGGGGCCTCACCGGGGAGCTGTTTTTT.

V usage is TRBV7-2 and J usage is TRBJ2-7; unclear D gene. The CDR3 has 13 amino acids. V lost 5 bases and J 3 bases, leaving 11 bases between the germline ends. CDR1 is SGHTA, CDR2 FQGNSA, per germline. DNA for the CDR3: TGTGCCAGCAGCAACATGGTTGACTACGAGCAGTACTTC. Translating it yields CASSNMVDYEQYF.

This clonotype was seen a handful of times. The chain carries TRBV7-2 and TRBJ2-3, with a possible D match to TRBD1 (5 bases). The germline V and J ends were trimmed by 5 bases and 5 bases, with 14 bases remaining between them. Germline loops: CDR1 SGHTA, CDR2 FQGNSA. The CDR3 has 14 amino acids. Here the CDR3 reads CASSQPGQKDTQYF. CDR3 nucleotides: TGTGCCAGCAGCCAGCCAGGGCAGAAAGATACGCAGTATTTT.

The chain uses TRBV7-7 and TRBJ2-7, with D uncertain. Judging by the DNA end, TRBJ2-5 fits better; the J call may be wrong. This CDR3 has 13 residues. Germline CDR1 reads SSHAT; CDR2 reads FNYEAQ (reference sequence). The CDR3 DNA is TGTGCCAGCAGCTTTCTAGGGTGGGAGACCCAGTACTTC. Its protein is CASSFLGWETQYF.

This clonotype was counted between two and nine times. V gene TRBV5-1 combines with J gene TRBJ1-3, with TRBD1 as a possible D gene (5 bases). The length of the CDR3 is 15 residues. The germline V gene has CDR1 SGHRS and CDR2 YFSETQ. V lost 4 bases and J lost 4, with 15 bases in between. The CDR3 DNA sequence: TGCGCCAGCAGCCTCAACGGGGACGGAGGAAACACCATATATTTT. Amino acids: CASSLNGDGGNTIYF.

The genes are TRBV12-3 or TRBV12-4 and TRBJ1-4; D remains ambiguous. The CDR3 covers 15 residues. V lost 3 bases and J 7 bases, leaving 15 bases between the germline ends. CDR3 DNA sequence: TGTGCCAGCAGTTTGGAAGTCAAAGGGAGTGAAAAACTGTTTTTT. Its protein is CASSLEVKGSEKLFF.

This clonotype was recorded a few times. The chain couples TRBV2 to TRBJ2-3, with 11 bases lining up with TRBD2. Germline values: CDR1 SNHLY, CDR2 FYNNEI. The CDR3 contains 15 residues. V trimming: 3 bases; J trimming: 3 bases; junction bases outside the gene matches: 2. The CDR3 nucleotides are TGTGCCAGCAGTGAGGGACTAGCGGTAACAGATACGCAGTATTTT. Translating gives CASSEGLAVTDTQYF.

There are a few counts of this clonotype. The chain links TRBV9 to TRBJ2-3; 11 bases agree with TRBD2. Germline V CDR1 and CDR2: SGDLS, YYNGEE. The CDR3 totals 17 residues. The V and J ends lost 0 bases and 6 bases, in that order; junction bases with no gene match: 9. The CDR3 here is CASSVDIGLAGGDTQYF. The CDR3 coding sequence is TGTGCCAGCAGCGTAGATATCGGACTAGCGGGCGGGGATACGCAGTATTTT.